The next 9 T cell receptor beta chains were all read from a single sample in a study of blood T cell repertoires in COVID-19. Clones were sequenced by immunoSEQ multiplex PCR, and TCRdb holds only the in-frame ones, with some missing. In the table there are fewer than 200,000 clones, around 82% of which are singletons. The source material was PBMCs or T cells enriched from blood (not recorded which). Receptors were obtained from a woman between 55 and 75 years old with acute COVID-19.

The CDR3 DNA reads TGTGCCAGCACCTCAGTAGGCGAGGGCACTGAAGCTTTCTTT. Protein: CASTSVGEGTEAFF. The chain has TRBV2 and TRBJ1-1; no definite D call. Germline-derived CDR1 and CDR2 are SNHLY and FYNNEI. This CDR3 region has 14 residues. V gave up 7 bases and J gave up 4 bases, with 16 bases separating them.

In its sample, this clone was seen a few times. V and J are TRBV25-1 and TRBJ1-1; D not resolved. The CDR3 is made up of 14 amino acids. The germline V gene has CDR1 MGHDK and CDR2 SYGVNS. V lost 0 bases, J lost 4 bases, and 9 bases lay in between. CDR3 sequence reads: CASSEYQEGTEAFF. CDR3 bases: TGTGCCAGCAGTGAATATCAGGAAGGCACTGAAGCTTTCTTT. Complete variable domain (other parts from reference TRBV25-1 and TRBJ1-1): EADIYQTPRYLVIGTGKKITLECSQTMGHDKMYWYQQDPGMELHLIHYSYGVNSTEKGDLSSESTVSRIRTEHFPLTLESARPSHTSQYLCASSEYQEGTEAFFGQGTRLTVV.

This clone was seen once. CDR3 protein: CASSPPRVTGANVLTF. CDR3 coding DNA: TGTGCCAGCAGTCCCCCCAGGGTAACCGGGGCCAACGTCCTGACTTTC. The chain uses TRBV27 and TRBJ2-6; possibly TRBD1 for D (5 bases). CDR1 and CDR2 from the germline V gene are MNHEY and SMNVEV (reference sequence). The V and J ends lost 5 bases and 4 bases respectively, with 15 bases between them. The CDR3 contains 16 residues.

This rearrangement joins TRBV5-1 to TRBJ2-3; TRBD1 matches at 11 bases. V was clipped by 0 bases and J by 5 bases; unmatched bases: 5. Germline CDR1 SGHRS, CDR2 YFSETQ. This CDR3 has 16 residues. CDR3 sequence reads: CASSLGTGGSEDTQYF. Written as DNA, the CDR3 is TGCGCCAGCAGCTTGGGGACAGGGGGCTCGGAAGATACGCAGTATTTT.

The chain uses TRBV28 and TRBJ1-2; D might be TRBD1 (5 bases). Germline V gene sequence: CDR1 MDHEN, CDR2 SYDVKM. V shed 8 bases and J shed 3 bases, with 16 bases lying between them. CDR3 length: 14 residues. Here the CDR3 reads CASLGLRVYYGYTF. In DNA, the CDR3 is TGTGCCAGCCTGGGACTGCGAGTTTACTATGGCTACACCTTC.

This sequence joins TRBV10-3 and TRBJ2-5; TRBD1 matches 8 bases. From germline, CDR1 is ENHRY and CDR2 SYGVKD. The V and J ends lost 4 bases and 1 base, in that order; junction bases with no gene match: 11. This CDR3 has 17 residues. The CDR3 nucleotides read TGTGCCATCAGTGCGGGACAGGTAGTTAGTGGCCAAGAGACCCAGTACTTC. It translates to CAISAGQVVSGQETQYF.

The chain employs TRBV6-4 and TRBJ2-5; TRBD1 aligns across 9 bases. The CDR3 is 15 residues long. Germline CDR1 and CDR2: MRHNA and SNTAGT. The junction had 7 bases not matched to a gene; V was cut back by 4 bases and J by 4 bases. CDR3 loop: CASSVTGGKGETQYF. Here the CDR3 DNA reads TGTGCCAGCAGTGTCACAGGGGGCAAAGGAGAGACCCAGTACTTC.

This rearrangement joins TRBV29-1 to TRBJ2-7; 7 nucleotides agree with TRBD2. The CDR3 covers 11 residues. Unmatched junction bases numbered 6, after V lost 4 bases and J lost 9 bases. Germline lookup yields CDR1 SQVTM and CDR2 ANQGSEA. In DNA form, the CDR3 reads TGCAGCGTTGGTGAGGGGAGGGGGCAGTACTTC. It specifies CSVGEGRGQYF.

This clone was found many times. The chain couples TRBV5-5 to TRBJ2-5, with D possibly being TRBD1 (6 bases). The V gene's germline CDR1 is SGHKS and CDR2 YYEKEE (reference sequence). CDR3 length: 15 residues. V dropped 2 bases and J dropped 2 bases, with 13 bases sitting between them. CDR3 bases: TGTGCCAGCAGCTTCGCCCTAGGGGGTCAAGAGACCCAGTACTTC. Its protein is CASSFALGGQETQYF.